This T cell receptor beta chain was profiled in a study of blood T cell repertoires in COVID-19. Study context: PBMCs, B-cell-depleted T cells, or T cells provided the cDNA or gDNA that made up the material.

Seattle enrolled patients during active infection and tracked them longitudinally. Methods used by the authors: Amplification of reference gene primers was used by the study to estimate nucleated cell counts. Using immunoSEQ multiplex PCR, the repertoire was profiled, and TCRdb retains in-frame clones only, with some absent. The DNA was the basis for D and trimming; V, J and clone size are from that table. The sample holds fewer than 350,000 clones, about 93% seen once. The CDR3 consists of 12 residues. Source material: peripheral blood. V is TRBV21-1 and J is TRBJ2-1; TRBD1 was called by the table and not checked on the DNA. TRBV21-1 is labeled a pseudogene. This sequence was found in a woman aged 25 to 39 with COVID-19, enrolled during active disease. The CDR3 nucleotides read TGTGCCAGCTTCCAGGGGGCTTATCTTGGGTTCTTC. The encoded protein is CASFQGAYLGFF.